This T cell receptor beta chain is from a study of T cell responses to AZD1222 COVID-19 vaccine (dated by TCRdb to the early 2020s). Broadly, across the study: AZD1222 recipients with second doses at about 4 weeks or about 12 weeks were pooled, because spike-specific TCR depth and breadth did not differ between schedules. A total of just over 230 trial participants underwent TCR sequencing, of whom nearly 210 had received two doses of AZD1222 and approximately 26 had received two doses of the MenACWY control vaccine. Trial participants were enrolled by age into 18-55, 56-69 and 70-plus year subgroups, with roughly 160, 29 and 62 TCR-sequenced participants respectively.

A word on this clone: The antigen it binds to is not known. Per-base quality was not reported, and no clone a single base away is much larger than it.

Sequences KGHSH (CDR1) and LQKENI (CDR2) are obtained from the germline V gene. There are 16 amino acids in the CDR3, from cysteine to phenylalanine inclusive. Only the CDR3 part of the read is kept: 48 bases, read in frame from the first base. For this chain, trimming is 2 bases at the V end and 3 bases at the J end, and the number of junction bases without a gene match is 2. According to the study, the label for this sample's time point signals: baseline before first vaccination. Vaccinee samples came from UK trials COV001 and COV002, including a single-blind randomized controlled phase 2/3 trial of AZD1222 (ChAdOx1 nCoV-19) in healthy adults. For TCRbeta chain sequencing, PBMC samples were collected from trial participants at day 0 and at day 28 after the second dose. The study at large found these results: Nearly half of unique spike-specific TCRs reportedly recognized epitopes outside regions mutated in the B.1.351 and B.1.1.7 variants. Because no samples from the day 14 peak response were available, repertoires could be characterized only after the peak T cell response. Conclusions about previously exposed vaccinees are limited, since just six or seven AZD1222 recipients were seropositive for SARS-CoV-2 at baseline. The 56-69-year group was small, and its depth increase did not reach significance, likely because of low power. CD4 TCRs associated with the vaccine covered the entire spike protein, and the dominant responses were in regions 160-218 and 743-854. Participants were mostly white British and included more females than males, and it was suggested by the authors that clonal diversity may have been underestimated. A significant rise in spike-specific TCR breadth and depth was observed after two AZD1222 doses relative to day 0 and relative to MenACWY recipients.

The CDR3 regions of human TCRbeta chains were subjected to immunosequencing. The original methods were these. TCRs in the repertoires were compared against a reference library of SARS-CoV-2-specific TCRs that had been generated with the MIRA antigen-specificity platform. Breadth was defined as the fraction of unique TCRs that were SARS-CoV-2-associated, and depth was defined as the fraction of total T cells that were SARS-CoV-2-associated. Using the MIRA data, each spike-specific TCR was mapped to the spike region that the TCR reacts to and placed in a CD4 or CD8 class. Log10-transformed breadth and depth values were compared by one-way ANOVA with Sidak's multiple comparisons tests. The table comes from immuneACCESS by way of TCRdb, which keeps in-frame sequences with V and J called. Part of the clones is missing from these tables; in studies checked, under half for an unresolved V gene and the rest for unknown reasons. V, J and clone size are taken as reported in that table, and D and trimming were inferred from the DNA itself. This sample lists 150,000 to 200,000 clones; roughly 88% were detected once. Approximately 0.49% of the sample is taken by the ten largest.

The rearranged segments are TRBV18 and TRBJ2-3, and 13 bases in between align with TRBD2. This receptor was obtained from an adult in good health. Sequenced here: peripheral blood, sampled on day 0 of AZD1222 vaccination. The base sequence is TGTGCCAGCTCACCAGGACTAGCGGGAGTGACAGATACGCAGTATTTT. This translates into CASSPGLAGVTDTQYF.